The next 18 T cell receptor beta chains were all read from a single sample in a study of beta chain features in type 1 diabetes. Study-wide points: There was a moderate but significant shortening of TCRB CDR3s in all four CD4+ subsets of Type 1 diabetes patients.

Antigens of these TCRs are unknown. The whole isolated RNA underwent reverse transcription, so sequencing captured expressed TCRB transcripts. The table came from immunoSEQ multiplex PCR; TCRdb's copy has only in-frame clones and leaves some out. The repertoire holds roughly 180,000 clones, with less than 9.5% as singletons. Sequenced input: central memory CD4+ T cells from blood. The receptors derive from a middle-aged woman with type 1 diabetes.

The chain is built from TRBV28 and TRBJ1-1, with unresolved D. Germline lookup yields CDR1 MDHEN and CDR2 SYDVKM. This CDR3 spans 13 amino acids. V was trimmed by 2 bases and J by 6 bases, leaving 10 bases between them. The DNA for the CDR3 is TGTGCCAGCAGTTTACCAAATAGAGCTGAAGCTTTCTTT. Protein: CASSLPNRAEAFF.

This chain uses TRBV27 with TRBJ2-5; TRBD2 aligns across 8 bases. Germline CDR1 MNHEY, CDR2 SMNVEV (reference sequence). V gave up 5 bases and J gave up 5 bases; unmatched junction bases: 7. CDR3 length equals 14 residues. CDR3 region: CASSPSSGQETQYF. For the CDR3, the DNA is TGTGCCAGCAGTCCTTCTAGCGGGCAGGAGACCCAGTACTTC.

The rearrangement uses TRBV4-3 and TRBJ2-7; possible D gene TRBD2, 6 bases. The CDR3 extends over 16 amino acids. Germline values: CDR1 LGHNA, CDR2 YSLEER. Trimming left V 0 bases short and J 2 bases short, with 14 bases between. The CDR3 nucleotides read TGCGCCAGCAGCCAAGATTGGGACTGGGAGACCTACGAGCAGTACTTC. Its protein product is CASSQDWDWETYEQYF.

This clone has a handful of counts. This chain links TRBV6-5 with TRBJ2-1; weak D call: TRBD2 (6 bases). The V gene lost 6 bases and the J gene lost 7 bases, with 16 bases spanning the gap. Germline CDR1 and CDR2: MNHEY and SVGAGI. CDR3 length: 14 residues. CDR3 sequence: CASSTQGGINEQFF. DNA for the CDR3: TGTGCCAGCAGCACACAAGGAGGGATAAATGAGCAGTTCTTC.

The chain has TRBV5-4 and TRBJ2-7, with 8 bases that match TRBD1. V trimming: 10 bases; J trimming: 3 bases; junction bases outside the gene matches: 9. The CDR3 sequence is 13 residues long. Germline V lookup: CDR1 SGHNT, CDR2 YYREEE (reference sequence). For the CDR3, the DNA is TGTGCCTGCTCAGGACAGGGACGCTACGAGCAGTACTTC. It specifies CACSGQGRYEQYF. The full variable domain, completed using reference TRBV5-4 and TRBJ2-7, is ETGVTQSPTHLIKTRGQQVTLRCSSQSGHNTVSWYQQALGQGPQFIFQYYREEENGRGNFPPRFSGLQFPNYSSELNVNALELDDSALYLCACSGQGRYEQYFGPGTRLTVT.

V gene TRBV28 combines with J gene TRBJ1-1; no firm D call. With 5 bases removed from V and 7 bases from J, the gap between germline ends came to 11 bases. Germline CDR1 is MDHEN and CDR2 is SYDVKM. The CDR3 loop spans 12 amino acids. The CDR3 is CASSLNTFEAFF. Here the CDR3 DNA reads TGTGCCAGCAGTCTAAATACCTTTGAAGCTTTCTTT.

This sequence joins TRBV28 and TRBJ1-4; the match to TRBD1 covers 9 bases. The CDR3 length is 17 residues. The germline CDR1 and CDR2 sequences are MDHEN and SYDVKM. After removal of 6 bases from V and 6 bases from J, the junction contained 14 bases not matched to a gene. Written as DNA, the CDR3 is TGTGCCAGCAGCCCCGGGACAGGGTCGCCTGGGGATGAAAAACTGTTTTTT. This sequence encodes CASSPGTGSPGDEKLFF.

This clone has more than one count but fewer than ten. The J gene is TRBJ1-5, the V gene TRBV29-1; 10 bases line up with TRBD1. Trimming cost V 5 bases and J 7 bases; bases outside gene matches: 8. The germline V gene encodes CDR1 SQVTM and CDR2 ANQGSEA. This CDR3 has 14 amino acids. CDR3 loop: CSVLTGGWGQPQHF. The CDR3 DNA follows: TGCAGCGTTCTGACAGGGGGCTGGGGACAGCCCCAGCATTTT.

This clone has ten or more counts. This chain links TRBV19 with TRBJ2-2; TRBD1 matches 7 bases. CDR3 length: 14 residues. From germline, CDR1 is LNHDA and CDR2 SQIVND (reference sequence). V gave up 2 bases and J gave up 4 bases; unmatched junction bases: 1. This CDR3 is CASSITGVTGELFF. For the CDR3, the DNA is TGTGCCAGTAGTATAACAGGGGTCACCGGGGAGCTGTTTTTT.

This clone was observed at least ten times. V usage is TRBV7-6 and J usage is TRBJ2-1; maybe TRBD1 (7 bases). With 5 bases removed from V and 7 bases from J, the gap between germline ends came to 18 bases. The germline CDR1 and CDR2 sequences are SGHVS and FNYEAQ. The length of the CDR3 is 15 residues. This CDR3 is CASSRGTAGDNEQFF. The CDR3 DNA sequence: TGTGCCAGCAGCCGGGGGACAGCCGGGGATAATGAGCAGTTCTTC.

The chain carries TRBV25-1 and TRBJ2-7, with 7 bases lining up with TRBD2. Germline values: CDR1 MGHDK, CDR2 SYGVNS. The length of the CDR3 is 16 residues. With V trimmed by 4 bases and J by 5 bases, 14 bases remained unmatched. The DNA of the CDR3 is TGTGCCAGCAGTGGCCTCGGGGGGAAGTTAATGGACGAGCAGTACTTC. Its translation: CASSGLGGKLMDEQYF.

The V call is TRBV4-1, the J call TRBJ2-7, with 11 nucleotides matching TRBD2. Germline lookup yields CDR1 MGHRA and CDR2 YSYEKL. The CDR3 length is 18 residues. V was clipped by 0 bases and J by 2 bases; unmatched bases: 9. Here the CDR3 reads CASSQDPPASGGPYEQYF. The CDR3 DNA reads TGCGCCAGCAGCCAAGATCCGCCCGCTAGCGGGGGGCCCTACGAGCAGTACTTC.

This clone occurred a few times. This chain uses TRBV18 with TRBJ2-5; 8 bases map to TRBD1. The CDR3 contains 16 residues. The V gene end was trimmed by 3 bases and the J gene end by 0 bases; junction bases not matched to a gene: 6. Germline CDR1 and CDR2: KGHSH and LQKENI. CDR3 loop: CASSPVDRGYQETQYF. In nucleotides, the CDR3 is TGTGCCAGCTCACCCGTCGACAGGGGTTACCAAGAGACCCAGTACTTC.

Regarding this clone: The same CDR3 can be traced to other DNA sequences in this sample. This chain links TRBV7-2 with TRBJ1-2, with 7 nucleotides matching TRBD1. The CDR3 runs 13 residues. V was pared by 6 bases and J by 2 bases, with 3 bases of the junction left unmatched. CDR1 is SGHTA and CDR2 is FQGNSA in the germline V gene. CDR3 amino acids: CASSPQGNYGYTF. The CDR3 nucleotides read TGTGCCAGCAGTCCACAGGGGAACTATGGCTACACCTTC.

The chain couples TRBV15 to TRBJ1-5, with 10 bases fitting TRBD1. The V gene's germline CDR1 is LNHNV and CDR2 YYDKDF (reference sequence). CDR3 length equals 17 residues. The ends lost 3 bases at V and 1 base at J; junction bases unmatched: 6. CDR3 sequence reads: CATSRGQGFSSNQPQHF. CDR3 coding DNA: TGTGCCACCAGCAGGGGACAGGGGTTTTCGAGCAATCAGCCCCAGCATTTT.

V is TRBV6-1 and J is TRBJ2-2, with TRBD1 matching 10 bases. CDR1 and CDR2 from the germline V gene are MNHNS and SASEGT. The CDR3 is 13 residues long. Losses at the gene ends were 8 bases for V and 3 bases for J; bases not matched to a gene: 0. CDR3 sequence reads: CASGTGDTGELFF. The CDR3 region has the DNA TGTGCCAGCGGGACAGGGGACACCGGGGAGCTGTTTTTT.

This clone has only a few counts. The rearrangement links TRBV7-2 to TRBJ1-2; D perhaps matches TRBD1 (6 bases). The V gene's germline CDR1 is SGHTA and CDR2 FQGNSA. This CDR3 is built from 14 residues. V was trimmed by 5 bases and J by 6 bases, leaving 16 bases between them. CDR3 amino acids: CASSPRRGGNGYTF. DNA of the CDR3: TGTGCCAGCAGCCCCCGGAGGGGGGGAAATGGCTACACCTTC.

The chain uses TRBV29-1 and TRBJ1-1; D call uncertain. The length of the CDR3 is 14 residues. Trimming cost V 7 bases and J 4 bases, with 19 bases left between them. Germline CDR1 reads SQVTM; CDR2 reads ANQGSEA. In DNA, the CDR3 is TGCAGCGCCGGGCGGGTAGGGTTGGTCACTGAAGCTTTCTTT. Translating it yields CSAGRVGLVTEAFF.